The T cell receptor (beta chain) under discussion was sequenced for a study of circulating tumor DNA in untreated peripheral T-cell lymphoma. The tumor tissue sample was taken at baseline before any treatment. Remarks on this clone: Its target is not known.

The protocol was immunoSEQ multiplex PCR, while the TCRdb copy is restricted to in-frame clones and leaves out a portion. The sample lists 9,500 to 12,000 clones; around 74% were seen once. Study observations and caveats: In 75% to 85% of patients, tumor-specific clonotypes were identified.

The CDR3 sequence is 13 residues long. V was trimmed by 1 base and J by 5 bases, leaving 9 bases between them. Germline V lookup: CDR1 GTSNPN, CDR2 SVGIG (reference sequence). The J gene is TRBJ1-5, the V gene TRBV30, with a weak D call TRBD1 (5 bases). This TCR was sampled from a human donor with peripheral T-cell lymphoma. Sequencing was performed on tumor tissue. The CDR3 DNA sequence: TGTGCCTGGAGTGCCGGGGGACATCAGCCCCAGCATTTT. This codes for CAWSAGGHQPQHF.